This T cell receptor beta chain stems from a study of blood T cells in healthy people across ages. The germline V gene encodes CDR1 SQVTM and CDR2 ANQGSEA. This CDR3 spans 16 amino acids. Trimming removed 2 bases at V and 1 base at J, with 14 bases between. Alongside a J-beta primer mix, a sample-barcoded 5' primer served in a second PCR lasting roughly 6 to 12 cycles. Each TCR beta cDNA got a 12-nucleotide random molecular identifier. Each CDR3 protein is one row after TCRdb ran MiXCR on the 5' RACE reads. This table has 850,000 to 1,100,000 distinct CDR3 sequences, around two fifths appearing once. The sequenced material came from blood. The chain is built from TRBV29-1 and TRBJ2-2; the D gene is possibly TRBD2 (7 bases). This sequence originates from a young man in good health. The CDR3 protein is CSVETAGHKNTGELFF. Here the CDR3 DNA reads TGCAGCGTTGAAACAGCGGGACACAAGAACACCGGGGAGCTGTTTTTT.